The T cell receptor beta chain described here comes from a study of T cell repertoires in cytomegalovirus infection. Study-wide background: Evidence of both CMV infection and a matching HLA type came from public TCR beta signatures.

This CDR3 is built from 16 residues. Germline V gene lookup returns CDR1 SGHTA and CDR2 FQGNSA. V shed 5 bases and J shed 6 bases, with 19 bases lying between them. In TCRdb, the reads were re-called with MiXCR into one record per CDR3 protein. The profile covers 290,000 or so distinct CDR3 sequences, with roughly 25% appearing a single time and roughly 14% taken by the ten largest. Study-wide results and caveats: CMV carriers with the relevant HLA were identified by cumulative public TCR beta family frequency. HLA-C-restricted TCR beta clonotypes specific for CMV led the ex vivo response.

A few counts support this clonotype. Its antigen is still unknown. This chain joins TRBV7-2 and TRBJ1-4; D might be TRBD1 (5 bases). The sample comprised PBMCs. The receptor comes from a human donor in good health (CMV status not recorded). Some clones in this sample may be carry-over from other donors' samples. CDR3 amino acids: CASSPYGAALDEKLFF. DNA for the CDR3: TGTGCCAGCAGCCCCTACGGGGCGGCACTGGATGAAAAACTGTTTTTT.